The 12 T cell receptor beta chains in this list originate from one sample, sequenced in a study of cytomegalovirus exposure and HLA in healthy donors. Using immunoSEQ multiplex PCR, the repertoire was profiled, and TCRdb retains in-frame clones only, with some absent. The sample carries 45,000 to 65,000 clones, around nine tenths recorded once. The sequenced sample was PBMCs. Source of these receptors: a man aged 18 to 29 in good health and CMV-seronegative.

CDR3 protein: CASSGRGAPYEQYF. CDR3 nucleotides: TGCGCCAGCAGCGGGAGGGGGGCCCCCTACGAGCAGTACTTC. The rearrangement links TRBV10-2 to TRBJ2-7, with 8 bases fitting TRBD2. The germline V gene has CDR1 WSHSY and CDR2 SAAADI. The CDR3 contains 14 residues. V shed 6 bases, J shed 2 bases, and the junction held 6 bases outside the gene matches.

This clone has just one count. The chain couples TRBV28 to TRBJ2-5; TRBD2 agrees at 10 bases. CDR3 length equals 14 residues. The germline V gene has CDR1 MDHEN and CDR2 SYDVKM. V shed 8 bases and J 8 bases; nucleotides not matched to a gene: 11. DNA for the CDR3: TGTGCCAGCGGACGGGGGTCTAGCGGGAGAACCCAGTACTTC. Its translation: CASGRGSSGRTQYF. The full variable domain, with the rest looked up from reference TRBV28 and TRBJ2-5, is DVKVTQSSRYLVKRTGEKVFLECVQDMDHENMFWYRQDPGLGLRLIYFSYDVKMKEKGDIPEGYSVSREKKERFSLILESASTNQTSMYLCASGRGSSGRTQYFGPGTRLLVL.

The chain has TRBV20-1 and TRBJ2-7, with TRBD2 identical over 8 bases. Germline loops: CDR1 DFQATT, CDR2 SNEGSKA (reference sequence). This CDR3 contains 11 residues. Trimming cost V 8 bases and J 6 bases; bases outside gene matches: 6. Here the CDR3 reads CSLAGRREQYF. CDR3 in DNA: TGCAGTTTAGCGGGAAGACGCGAGCAGTACTTC.

As DNA, the CDR3 is TGCGCCAGCAGCTTGGGAAAGGGGGCCAGTGAAGCTTTCTTT. Its protein product is CASSLGKGASEAFF. The chain links TRBV5-1 to TRBJ1-1; 7 bases agree with TRBD1. The CDR3 loop spans 14 amino acids. Germline CDR1 reads SGHRS; CDR2 reads YFSETQ. J gave up 7 bases and V 0 bases, and 6 bases lay outside the gene matches.

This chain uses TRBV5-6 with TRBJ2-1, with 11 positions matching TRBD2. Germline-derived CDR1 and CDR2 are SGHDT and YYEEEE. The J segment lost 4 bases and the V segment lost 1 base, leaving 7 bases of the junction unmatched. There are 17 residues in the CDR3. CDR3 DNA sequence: TGTGCCAGCAGCTTGTTAGCTAGCGGGAGGAGTTACAATGAGCAGTTCTTC. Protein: CASSLLASGRSYNEQFF.

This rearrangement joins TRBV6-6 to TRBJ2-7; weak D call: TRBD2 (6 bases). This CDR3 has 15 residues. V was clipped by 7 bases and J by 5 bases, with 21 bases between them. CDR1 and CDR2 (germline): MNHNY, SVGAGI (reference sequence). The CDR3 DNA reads TGTGCCAGCAACCAGGACCCCGACGGGGGACACGAGCAGTACTTC. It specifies CASNQDPDGGHEQYF.

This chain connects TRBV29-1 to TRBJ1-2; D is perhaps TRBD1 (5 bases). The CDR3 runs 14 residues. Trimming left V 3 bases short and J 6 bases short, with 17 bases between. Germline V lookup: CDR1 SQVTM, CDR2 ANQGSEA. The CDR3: CSVETEGRRDGYTF. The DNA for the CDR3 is TGCAGCGTTGAGACAGAAGGCAGGAGGGATGGCTACACCTTC.

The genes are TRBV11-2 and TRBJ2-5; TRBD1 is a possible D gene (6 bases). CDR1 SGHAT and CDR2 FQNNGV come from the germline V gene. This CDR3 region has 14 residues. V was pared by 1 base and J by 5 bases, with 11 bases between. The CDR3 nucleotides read TGTGCCAGCAGCTTAGGGTCTAGGGGGGAGACCCAGTACTTC. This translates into CASSLGSRGETQYF.

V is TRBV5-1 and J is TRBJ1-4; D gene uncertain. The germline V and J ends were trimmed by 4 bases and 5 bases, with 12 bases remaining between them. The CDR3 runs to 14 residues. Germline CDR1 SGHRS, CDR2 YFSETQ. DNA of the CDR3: TGCGCCAGCAGCGGCTCCGGGTGGAATGAAAAACTGTTTTTT. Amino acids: CASSGSGWNEKLFF.

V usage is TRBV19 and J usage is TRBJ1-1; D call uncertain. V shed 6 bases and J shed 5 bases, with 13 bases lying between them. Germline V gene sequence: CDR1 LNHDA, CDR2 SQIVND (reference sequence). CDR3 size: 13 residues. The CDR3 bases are TGTGCCAGTAGCATGGGTCCCGGGACTGAAGCTTTCTTT. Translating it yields CASSMGPGTEAFF.

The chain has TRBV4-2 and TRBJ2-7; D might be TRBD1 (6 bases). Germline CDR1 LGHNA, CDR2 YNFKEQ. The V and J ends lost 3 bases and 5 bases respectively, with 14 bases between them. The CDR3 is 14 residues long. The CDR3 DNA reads TGTGCCAGCAGCCACAGAACAGGGCCCCACGAGCAGTACTTC. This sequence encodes CASSHRTGPHEQYF.

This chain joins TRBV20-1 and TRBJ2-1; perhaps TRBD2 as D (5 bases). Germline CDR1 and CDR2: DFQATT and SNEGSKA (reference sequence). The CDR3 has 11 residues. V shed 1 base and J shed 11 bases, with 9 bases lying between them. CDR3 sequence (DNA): TGCAGTGCTAGAGCGGGGTCGCAGCAGTTCTTC. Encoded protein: CSARAGSQQFF.